What follows is one T cell receptor beta chain and its context. As yet, its antigen is unknown. The sample originates from a study of shared clonotypes between healthy human individuals. The naive CD8 fraction comprised CD45RO-negative cells positively selected for CCR7 and excluded terminally differentiated effector memory CD45RA+ cells. Per the authors' pipeline: Filtering differed, since immunoSEQ gave only junction sequences and no quality scores. TCRdb's table, derived via immunoSEQ multiplex PCR, lists solely in-frame clones and lacks some. Clone size and the V and J calls come from that table; the DNA yielded D and trimming. This table has about 2.1 million clones, 93% appearing once. Findings of the study overall: The naive CD4 repertoires of a handful of donors were compared, and about 5% of clonotypes were shared. Clonotype sharing among donors was expected to depend on sequencing depth. The low donor count limited represented genetic and exposure-history diversity.

CDR1 and CDR2 from the germline V gene are LGHNT and FRNRAP. The CDR3 consists of 17 residues. J was trimmed by 4 bases and V by 2 bases; bases with no gene match: 12. This chain uses TRBV12-5 with TRBJ2-3, with 7 nucleotides matching TRBD2. The sequenced material came from naive CD8+ T cells from PBMCs. This receptor was taken from a man aged 18 to 30 in good health. Some clones in this sample may be carry-over from other donors' samples. CDR3 sequence: CASGLSIRGRVADTQYF. The CDR3 nucleotides are TGTGCTAGTGGTTTGAGTATCCGCGGGAGAGTTGCAGATACGCAGTATTTT.